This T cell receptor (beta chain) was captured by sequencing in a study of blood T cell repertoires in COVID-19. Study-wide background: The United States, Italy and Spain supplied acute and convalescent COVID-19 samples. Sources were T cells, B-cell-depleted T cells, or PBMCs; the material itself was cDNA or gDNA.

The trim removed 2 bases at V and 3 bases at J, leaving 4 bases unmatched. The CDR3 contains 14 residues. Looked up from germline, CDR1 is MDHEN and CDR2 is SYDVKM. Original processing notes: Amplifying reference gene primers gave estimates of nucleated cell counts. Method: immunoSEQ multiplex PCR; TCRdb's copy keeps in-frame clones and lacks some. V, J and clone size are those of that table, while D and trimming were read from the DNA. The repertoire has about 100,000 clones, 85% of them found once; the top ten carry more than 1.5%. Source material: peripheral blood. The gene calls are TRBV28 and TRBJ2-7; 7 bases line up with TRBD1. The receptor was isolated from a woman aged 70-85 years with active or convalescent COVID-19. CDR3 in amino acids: CASSLRDRLYEQYF. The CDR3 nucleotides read TGTGCCAGCAGTTTAAGGGACAGACTCTACGAGCAGTACTTC.